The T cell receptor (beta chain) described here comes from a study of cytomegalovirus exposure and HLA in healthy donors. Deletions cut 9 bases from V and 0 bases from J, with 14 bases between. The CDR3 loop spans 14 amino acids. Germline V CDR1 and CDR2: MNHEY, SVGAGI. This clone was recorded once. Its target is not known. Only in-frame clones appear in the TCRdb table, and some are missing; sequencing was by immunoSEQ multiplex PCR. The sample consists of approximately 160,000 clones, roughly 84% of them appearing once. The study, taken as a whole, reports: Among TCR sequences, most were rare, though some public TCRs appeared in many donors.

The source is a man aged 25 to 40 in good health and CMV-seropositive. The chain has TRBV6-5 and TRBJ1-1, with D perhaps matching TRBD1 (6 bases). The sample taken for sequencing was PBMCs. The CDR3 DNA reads TGTGCCAGTAGGGCAGGGGAAATGAACACTGAAGCTTTCTTT. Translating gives CASRAGEMNTEAFF.